The sequence of this TCR beta chain was determined in a study of CD8+CD57+ T cells in acquired aplastic anemia (dated 2018 in TCRdb). Background for the entire study: A mean of about 3.2 ug of DNA, ranging from about 0.19 to 27.4 ug, was extracted from sorted CD4+ and CD8+ cells. Healthy donor samples averaged approximately 9.8 million reads for CD4+ and 11 million to 14 million for CD8+ cells. Overall study results and their limits: Twenty-nine CD8+ CDR3 sequences were found in both patients and controls but appeared to be highly expressed in patients and within the immunodominant clones of the patients. Patients and healthy controls showed no significant difference in CD8+ Simpson's diversity (P=0.060).

Profiling of TCR beta VDJ combinations and CDR3 sequences used genomic DNA as the template. TCR repertoire sequencing was run on an Illumina HiSeq 2000. In the source study's methods: Repertoire assessment relied on Simpson's diversity index, CDR3 size and DJ length profiles, and TRBV/TRBJ rearrangement plots. The most abundant DNA sequence in the deep sequencing data was taken as the immunodominant clone. CDR3 amino acid sequences were checked for sharing between subjects and were compared against published repertoires and the VDJdb database. In TCRdb, the public reads were trimmed at Q25 with fastp and aligned with MiXCR, with productive beta chains retained. Rows are unified per CDR3 protein, each entry keeping the most common DNA and genes. The V and J calls and clone size are TCRdb's, not the authors'. For this sample the table gives hundreds of thousands of distinct CDR3 sequences, of which roughly 64% were detected only once. 4% of the sample is taken by the ten largest.

Note on this clonotype: Its target antigen remains unknown. Per-base qualities were not stored, and no clone one base away is much larger.

The CDR3 measures 12 amino acids from cysteine to phenylalanine. Only the CDR3 DNA stays, 36 bases, in frame from base 1. CDR1 and CDR2, looked up from the germline V gene (reference sequence), are DFQATT and SNEGSKA. In the study, sorted CD4+ and CD8+ blood T cells from patients with severe aplastic anemia and from healthy subjects underwent deep sequencing of TCR repertoires. Ficoll-Paque density gradient centrifugation was used to isolate peripheral blood mononuclear cells. Before DNA extraction, CD4+ and CD8+ T cells were sorted by FACS or by magnetic beads. Sequenced material: sorted CD4+, CD8+, or CD8+CD57+ T cells (not recorded which) from PBMCs. The TCR originated in a human donor in good health, serving as a control. The chain is assembled from TRBV20-1 and TRBJ2-7, with no D gene named confidently. The bases are TGCAGGGATTGGAGTCCCTCCGAGGAGCAGTACTTC. The encoded protein is CRDWSPSEEQYF.